This is a list of T cell receptor beta chains from one sample in a study of cytomegalovirus exposure and HLA in healthy donors. Sequencing was performed with immunoSEQ multiplex PCR; in TCRdb, only in-frame clones are kept and a portion is missing. The sample includes approximately 160,000 clones, roughly four fifths of them seen just once. The sample taken for sequencing was PBMCs. These receptors all stem from a man aged 18-30 years in good health and CMV-seronegative. CDR3s include the opening cysteine and the closing phenylalanine or tryptophan. A D gene is named only where the DNA matches it firmly. Size values are once, few and many counts, or a class for expanded clones, and some rows have none.

>NA|TRBJ2-1|TRBV28|few|13
CASSSQGSHEQFF
TGTGCCAGCAGTTCACAGGGATCCCATGAGCAGTTCTTC
>TRBD2|TRBJ2-5|TRBV19|few|16
CASRPGTSGRRETQYF
TGTGCCAGTAGACCAGGGACTAGCGGGAGACGAGAGACCCAGTACTTC
>NA|TRBJ2-7|TRBV13|NA|13
CASSLGSRDEQYF
TGTGCCAGCAGCTTAGGATCGAGGGACGAGCAGTACTTC
>NA|TRBJ2-7|TRBV7-8|NA|16
CASRLRVGGLGYEQYF
TGTGCCAGCCGCCTCCGGGTGGGGGGGCTGGGGTACGAGCAGTACTTC
>NA|TRBJ2-7|TRBV14|NA|17
CASSHPRFRGQDYEQYF
TGTGCCAGCAGCCACCCCAGATTTAGGGGACAAGACTACGAGCAGTACTTC
>NA|TRBJ2-7|TRBV4-1|NA|14
CASSRGGLSYEQYF
TGCGCCAGCAGCCGGGGGGGCCTCTCCTACGAGCAGTACTTC
>NA|TRBJ1-2|TRBV4-3|NA|14
CASSQDRGDYGYTF
TGCGCCAGCAGCCAAGATCGGGGGGACTATGGCTACACCTTC
>TRBD1|TRBJ2-3|TRBV13|NA|15
CASSLQGVSTDTQYF
TGTGCCAGCAGCTTACAGGGGGTTAGCACAGATACGCAGTATTTT
>NA|TRBJ1-2|TRBV7-2|few|14
CASSLGPANYGYTF
TGTGCCAGCAGCTTAGGCCCAGCTAACTATGGCTACACCTTC
>TRBD1|TRBJ2-7|TRBV5-1|NA|14
CASSPDRDSGEQYF
TGCGCCAGCAGCCCGGACAGGGATTCCGGGGAGCAGTACTTC
>NA|TRBJ1-5|TRBV19|once|13
CASGRGLGQPQHF
TGTGCTTCAGGCAGGGGACTAGGTCAGCCCCAGCATTTT
>TRBD1|TRBJ1-2|TRBV5-1|NA|14
CASSPEQGSYGYTF
TGCGCCAGCAGCCCAGAACAGGGGAGCTATGGCTACACCTTC
>NA|TRBJ2-5|TRBV7-8|NA|16
CASSPPLQGTGETQYF
TGTGCCAGCAGCCCGCCCCTACAGGGAACTGGAGAGACCCAGTACTTC
>TRBD1|TRBJ2-3|TRBV10-1|few|12
CASRQGADTQYF
TGCGCCAGCAGACAGGGGGCAGATACGCAGTATTTT
>NA|TRBJ2-7|TRBV28|NA|15
CASRADTWLGIEQYF
TGTGCCAGCAGGGCGGACACTTGGTTGGGGATCGAGCAGTACTTC
>TRBD2|TRBJ2-7|TRBV7-8|NA|15
CASSAPGSGGYEQYF
TGTGCCAGCAGCGCACCGGGATCGGGGGGCTACGAGCAGTACTTC
>NA|TRBJ2-1|TRBV2|NA|17
CARQGAMGLAFHNEQFF
TGTGCCAGACAGGGGGCCATGGGACTAGCTTTCCACAATGAGCAGTTCTTC
>TRBD1|TRBJ1-2|TRBV19|NA|14
CASSIDGTAYGYTF
TGTGCCAGTAGTATCGACGGGACAGCTTATGGCTACACCTTC
>TRBD2|TRBJ2-7|TRBV4-3|NA|17
CASSQEAGGRSSYEQYF
TGCGCCAGCAGCCAAGAGGCGGGCGGGAGGTCTTCCTACGAGCAGTACTTC
>TRBD2|TRBJ2-7|TRBV27|NA|21
CASSLTRGLGLAGPRAYEQYF
TGTGCCAGCAGTTTGACGAGGGGGCTAGGACTAGCGGGACCTAGGGCCTACGAGCAGTACTTC
>NA|TRBJ2-2|TRBV5-1|NA|14
CASSLGRSTGELFF
TGCGCCAGCAGCTTGGGAAGGAGCACCGGGGAGCTGTTTTTT
>NA|TRBJ1-3|TRBV4-3|once|15
CASSQLYGSEDTIYF
TGCGCCAGCAGCCAACTTTATGGGAGCGAGGACACCATATATTTT
>NA|TRBJ2-7|TRBV10-3|NA|13
CATRHRANYEQYF
TGTGCCACCAGGCACAGGGCCAACTACGAGCAGTACTTC
>TRBD1|TRBJ1-1|TRBV27|NA|13
CASSWNRGTEAFF
TGTGCCAGCAGTTGGAACAGGGGAACTGAAGCTTTCTTT
>NA|TRBJ2-5|TRBV28|NA|13
CASSSARRETQYF
TGTGCCAGCAGTTCGGCCCGGCGGGAGACCCAGTACTTC
>NA|TRBJ2-7|TRBV7-6|NA|13
CASSQTRGYEQYF
TGTGCCAGCAGCCAGACCCGGGGCTACGAGCAGTACTTC